This TCR beta chain emerged from a study of long-term antiretroviral therapy in people with HIV (dated 2022 in TCRdb). About the investigation overall: The earliest samples were collected roughly a decade before the 2015 WHO recommendation for immediate ART, at a time when ART was usually postponed until CD4 counts fell. A retrospective serial study tested whether changes in peripheral blood TRB repertoire composition and diversity were associated with ART initiation and durable HIV suppression. A total of 150 to 200 cryopreserved PBMC samples came from 25 to 35 adults with confirmed HIV infection and were collected serially over a mean of roughly six years (range 1-12). Among the roughly 30 participants with HIV, ten to eleven were female. No cross-contamination during QIAcube processing turned up in test extractions that ran a monoclonal T-cell line alongside 33 polyclonal samples. Overall results and qualifications from the work: ART initiation was associated with a significant increase in TRB diversity, but diversity stayed significantly below transplant donor controls even after long-term ART. The repertoire was dominated across all time points by expanded TRB clones identified before ART initiation, although this dominance was seen to fluctuate and to decrease in many PLHIV after ART. Because pre-ART samples had limited cell numbers, unsorted PBMC were profiled rather than sorted CD4+ and CD8+ T cells. Compared with controls, HIV repertoires had narrower CDR3 length ranges, and the network structure pointed to an antigen-experienced repertoire that shifted only slightly toward naive after ART. Samples dated from 2004 to 2017, and the ART regimens used may be less effective than current ones. Since PBMC availability was limited, sequencing covered only the TCR beta chain, with no alpha chain pairing. Inferences about post-ART repertoire changes are limited because no data were available on ART adherence, viral resistance or therapy changes.

V is pared back by 2 bases and J by 1 base, with 5 bases lying between the germline termini. Looking up the germline V gene yields CDR1 MNHNS and CDR2 SASEGT. From cysteine to phenylalanine, the CDR3 is 14 amino acids long. The DNA shown is the 42-base CDR3, in frame from base 1. Inclusion was restricted to participants for whom at least one PBMC sample before ART initiation and at least two post-ART samples were available. Every participant with HIV received treatment in the United States of America. Before DNA extraction, cryopreserved samples of about 1-10 million PBMC were thawed and washed. At the time of the earliest PBMC sample for each participant with HIV, ages ranged from roughly 23 to 55 years. PBMC samples from each participant spanned 1-4 timepoints before ART initiation and 2-8 timepoints after ART initiation, with a median of 7 samples. For every participant, serial HIV viral load, CD4+ T-cell count, ART history and demographic data were obtained. Genomic DNA was extracted from unsorted PBMC with a Qiagen kit on a QIAcube, with processing performed in batches of 12 samples.

This clone was observed a single time. Its binding antigen is unknown. Qualities for individual bases were not recorded, and no much larger clone is one base off. The immunoSEQ hsTCRB v3.0 assay was used at survey level resolution for TRB variable region sequencing. The target sequencing depth for TRB was roughly 40,000-50,000 T-cell genomes per sample. TRB libraries were pooled and sequenced on an Illumina MiSeq using a v3 150-cycle kit. Turning to the authors' computational methods: Repertoire analysis ran in R within a reproducible Nextflow workflow covering QC, data transformation and analysis. LymphoSeq2, an R package for exploring AIRR-Seq data, was used to implement the custom analyses. A handful of samples that produced fewer than 5000 total TRB sequences were removed, so under 200 HIV repertoires were analyzed. Of the roughly 190 retained HIV repertoires, over 55 were collected before and roughly 130 after ART initiation. Repertoires were downsampled to 5000 TRB nucleotide sequences, with summary statistics averaged over 100 downsampling iterations. Only TRB sequences with CDR3 regions of at least seven amino acids were retained for analysis. Diversity was measured with a Shannon entropy-derived clonality score and the Gini coefficient. Repertoire networks linked the top 5000 CDR3 amino acid sequences whenever two sequences differed by an edit distance of one. Antigen specificity groups and MHC restriction were predicted for TRB CDR3 amino acid sequences with GLIPH2. CDR3 amino acid sequences were matched against VDJdb and McPAS-TCR to flag known CMV, EBV, HIV or tissue antigen associations. Pre-ART, post-ART and control groups were compared with Wilcoxon signed-rank tests and Holm-Bonferroni correction. TCRdb obtained this table from immuneACCESS and retained in-frame rearrangements with V and J assigned. These tables miss some clones; where compared with another copy, unresolved V genes account for less than half of the shortfall, and the remainder is unexplained. The V and J calls and clone size come from that table; D and trimming were worked out from the DNA. For this sample the table gives 30,000 to 35,000 clones, of which around 97% were detected only once. Around 2.7% of the sample lies in the top ten.

This receptor was identified in a man aged 25-45 years with HIV. The chain was built from TRBV6-1 and TRBJ2-2; confidence is insufficient to name the D gene. The sequencing used unsorted PBMCs, collected 6.9 years after starting antiretroviral therapy. CDR3 sequence: CASSENGNTGELFF. The DNA sequence is as follows: TGTGCCAGCAGTGAAAACGGGAACACCGGGGAGCTGTTTTTT.